This T cell receptor (beta chain) was obtained from a study of blood T cell repertoires in COVID-19. As for the study in general: Acute and convalescent COVID-19 samples came from the United States, Italy and Spain. The analysed material was cDNA or gDNA that came from T cells, B-cell-depleted T cells, or PBMCs.

Measured with immunoSEQ multiplex PCR; TCRdb has only the in-frame clones, and not every one. Counted here are about 190,000 clones, under 80% occurring once; the ten biggest clones make up around an eighth. This receptor was identified in a middle-aged man who had recovered from COVID-19. The material sequenced was peripheral blood.

CDR3 sequence (DNA): TGCGCCAGCAGAGTGCAGGGCACTGGCTACACCTTC. Protein product: CASRVQGTGYTF. This chain joins TRBV10-1 and TRBJ1-2, with D perhaps TRBD1 (5 bases). CDR3 length: 12 residues. Trimming removed 6 bases at V and 7 bases at J, with 12 bases between. Per the germline V gene, CDR1 is WNHNN and CDR2 is SYGVQD (reference sequence).